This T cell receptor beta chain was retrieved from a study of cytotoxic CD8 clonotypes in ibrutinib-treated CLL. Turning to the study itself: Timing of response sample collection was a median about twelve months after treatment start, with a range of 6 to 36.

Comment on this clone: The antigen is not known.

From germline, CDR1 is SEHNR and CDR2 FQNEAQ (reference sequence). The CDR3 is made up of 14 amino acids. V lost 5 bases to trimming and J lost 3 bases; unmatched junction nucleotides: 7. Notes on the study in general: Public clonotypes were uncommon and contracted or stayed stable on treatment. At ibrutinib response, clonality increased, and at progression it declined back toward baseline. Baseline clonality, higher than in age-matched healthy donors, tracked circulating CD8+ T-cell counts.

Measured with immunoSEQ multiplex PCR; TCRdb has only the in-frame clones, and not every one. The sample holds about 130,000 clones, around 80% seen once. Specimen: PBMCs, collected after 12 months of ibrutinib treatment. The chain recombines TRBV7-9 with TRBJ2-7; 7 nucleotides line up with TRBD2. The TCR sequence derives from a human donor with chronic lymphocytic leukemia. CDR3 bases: TGTGCCAGCAGCCTCAGCGGGGTTGACTACGAGCAGTACTTC. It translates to CASSLSGVDYEQYF. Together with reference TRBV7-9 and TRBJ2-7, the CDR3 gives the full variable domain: DTGVSQNPRHKITKRGQNVTFRCDPISEHNRLYWYRQTLGQGPEFLTYFQNEAQLEKSRLLSDRFSAERPKGSFSTLEIQRTEQGDSAMYLCASSLSGVDYEQYFGPGTRLTVT.